The clone carrying this T cell receptor beta chain occurred once. No antigen is known for it. The primer mix had 60 Vbeta and 13 Jbeta primers. Profiling relied on immunoSEQ multiplex PCR, and the TCRdb table lists in-frame clones only, not all of them. The repertoire holds 150,000 to 200,000 clones, with 75% as singletons. The germline gives CDR1 MNHNY, CDR2 SVGAGI (reference sequence). The CDR3 has 14 residues. Trimming stripped 3 bases from V and 0 bases from J, with 8 bases between. This record comes from a study of cytomegalovirus exposure and HLA in healthy donors. Findings of the study overall: Some TCR beta chains (roughly 160 of them) were listed as cytomegalovirus-associated. V- and J-gene trimming in TCR beta was tied to a missense DCLRE1C variant by an analysis performed later.

This chain joins TRBV6-6 and TRBJ1-2, with D tentatively TRBD1 (5 bases). This TCR derives from a male donor in good health and CMV-seronegative. Sequencing input: PBMCs. The CDR3 protein is CASSYGAANYGYTF. CDR3 nucleotide sequence: TGTGCCAGCAGTTATGGGGCAGCTAACTATGGCTACACCTTC.